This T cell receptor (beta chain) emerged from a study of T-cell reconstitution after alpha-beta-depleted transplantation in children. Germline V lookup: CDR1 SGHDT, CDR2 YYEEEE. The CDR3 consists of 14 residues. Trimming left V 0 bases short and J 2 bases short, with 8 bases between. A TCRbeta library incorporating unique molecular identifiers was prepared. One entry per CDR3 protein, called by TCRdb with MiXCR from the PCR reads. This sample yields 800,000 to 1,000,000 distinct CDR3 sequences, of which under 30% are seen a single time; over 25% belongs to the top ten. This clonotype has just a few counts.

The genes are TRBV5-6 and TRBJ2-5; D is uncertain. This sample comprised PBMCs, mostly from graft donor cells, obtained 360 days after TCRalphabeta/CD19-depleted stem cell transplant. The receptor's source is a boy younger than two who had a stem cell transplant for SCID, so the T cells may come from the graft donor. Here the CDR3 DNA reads TGTGCCAGCAGCTTGGGACACGATCAAGAGACCCAGTACTTC. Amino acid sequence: CASSLGHDQETQYF.